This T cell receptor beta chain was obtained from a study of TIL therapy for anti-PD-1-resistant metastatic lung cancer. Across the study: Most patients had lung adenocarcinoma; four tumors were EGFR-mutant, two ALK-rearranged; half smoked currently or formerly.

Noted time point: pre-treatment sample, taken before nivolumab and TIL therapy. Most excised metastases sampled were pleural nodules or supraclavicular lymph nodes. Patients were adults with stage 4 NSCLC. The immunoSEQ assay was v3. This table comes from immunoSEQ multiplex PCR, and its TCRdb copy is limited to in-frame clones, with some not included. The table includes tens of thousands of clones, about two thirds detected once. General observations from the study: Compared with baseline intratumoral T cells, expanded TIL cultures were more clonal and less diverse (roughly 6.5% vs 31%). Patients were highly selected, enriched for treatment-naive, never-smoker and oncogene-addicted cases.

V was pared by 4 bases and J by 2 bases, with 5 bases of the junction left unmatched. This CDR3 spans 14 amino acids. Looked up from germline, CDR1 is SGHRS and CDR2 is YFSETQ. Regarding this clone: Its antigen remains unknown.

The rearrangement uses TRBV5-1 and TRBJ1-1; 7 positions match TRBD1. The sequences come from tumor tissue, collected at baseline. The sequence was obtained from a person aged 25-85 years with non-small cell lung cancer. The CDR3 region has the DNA TGCGCCAGCAGCCCGGGACAGATAAACACTGAAGCTTTCTTT. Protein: CASSPGQINTEAFF.